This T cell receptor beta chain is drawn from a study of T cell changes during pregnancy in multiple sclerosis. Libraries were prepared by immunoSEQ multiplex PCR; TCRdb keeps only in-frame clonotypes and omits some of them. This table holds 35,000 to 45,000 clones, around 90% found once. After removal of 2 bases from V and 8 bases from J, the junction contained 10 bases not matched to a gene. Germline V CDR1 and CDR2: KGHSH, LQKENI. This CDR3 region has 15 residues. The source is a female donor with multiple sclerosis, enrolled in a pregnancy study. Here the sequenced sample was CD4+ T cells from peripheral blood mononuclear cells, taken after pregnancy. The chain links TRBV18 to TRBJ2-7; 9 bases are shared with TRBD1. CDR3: CASSPKGQGTLKQYF. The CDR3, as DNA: TGTGCCAGCTCACCAAAAGGACAGGGGACCCTGAAGCAGTACTTC.